The T cell receptor beta chain described here comes from a study of cytomegalovirus exposure and HLA in healthy donors (TCRdb year 2017). About the full investigation: A later analysis indicated that the 90 to 150 validation repertoires were generated on the platform also employed for the 720 or so repertoires of the first cohort. Along with the roughly 610-subject first cohort, a separate validation cohort of over 90 different subjects was used. The study combined high-throughput TCR immunosequencing, statistical association of individual TCRs with disease status, and machine learning to predict cytomegalovirus infection status. The study was designed to test whether signatures of past pathogen exposure could be identified by cataloging public T cell receptors. General conclusions and limits of the study: In vitro tests confirmed that a few of the cytomegalovirus-associated TCR beta chains recognize cytomegalovirus antigens. According to the authors, the approach could potentially be generalized to other disease states and immunological phenotypes. In the study, some 160 TCR beta chains were listed as associated with cytomegalovirus. A later analysis lacked HLA typing for the validation cohort, so it scored co-occurrence in that cohort across all 120 or so repertoires. Across donors, most TCR sequences were observed very rarely, whereas some public TCRs were present in many individuals. The classifier was reported to diagnose cytomegalovirus status with high specificity and sensitivity in both the original and validation cohorts. In a later analysis, TCRs clustered in the first cohort were found to also tend to co-occur in the roughly 130 validation repertoires, with 94% of cluster scores above 0.

This clone was found a few times. The antigen this receptor binds is unknown. Base-call qualities are not available, and no considerably larger clone is one nucleotide away. Separate from the roughly 630-subject first cohort, the validation cohort of about 110 subjects was the group to which the donors belonged. The method was the immunoSEQ multiplex PCR assay. Per the source publication's procedure: A statistical classification framework was built to diagnose cytomegalovirus status from the catalog of TCR beta chain sequences. The source is immuneACCESS, and TCRdb retained only in-frame sequences with V and J called. Part of the clones is not carried over; for the studies checked, unresolved V genes explain less than half of this, and the remainder is unexplained. That table is the source of V, J and clone size, and D and trimming were worked out from the DNA. This sample gives tens of thousands of clones in total; less than 90% of them show up just once. Roughly an eighth of the sample rests with the top ten.

CDR1 and CDR2 are drawn from the germline V gene: SNHLY, FYNNEI. From the cysteine through the phenylalanine, the CDR3 covers 21 amino acids. CDR3 DNA is the only sequence kept; it has 63 bases, read in frame from the first base. After removal of 6 bases from V and 8 bases from J, the junction retains 26 bases not matched to a gene. Recombination joined TRBV2 with TRBJ1-6; the central 9 bases match TRBD1. The sequenced material came from PBMCs. This TCR was recovered from a woman between 18 and 30 years old in good health and CMV-seropositive. The DNA is TGTGCCAGCAGCCGAGAGAAGCTCCTCACCGAACAGGGGGCGGGCTATTCACCCCTCCACTTT. This is translated as CASSREKLLTEQGAGYSPLHF.